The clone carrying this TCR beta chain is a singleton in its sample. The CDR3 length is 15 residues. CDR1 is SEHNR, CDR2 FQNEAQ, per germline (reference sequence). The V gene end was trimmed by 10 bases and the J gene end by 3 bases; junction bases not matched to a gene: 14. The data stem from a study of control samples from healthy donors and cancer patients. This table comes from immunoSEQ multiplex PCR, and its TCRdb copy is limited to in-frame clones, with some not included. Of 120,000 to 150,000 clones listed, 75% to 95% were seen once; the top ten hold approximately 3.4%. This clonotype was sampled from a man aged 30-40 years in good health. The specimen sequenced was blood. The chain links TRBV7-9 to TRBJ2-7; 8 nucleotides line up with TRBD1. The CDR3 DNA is TGTGCCACCGTAGATCCAGAACAGGGGGTCTACGAGCAGTACTTC. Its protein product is CATVDPEQGVYEQYF.